These T cell receptor beta chains were read from a single sample in a study of T cells expressing NK-cell markers. TCRdb re-called the 5' RACE reads; one entry per CDR3 protein, DNA not given. Reported are some 600,000 distinct CDR3 sequences; the ten largest clones contain around 4%. Material: blood T cells: a sorted CD56 or NKG2C T cell subset, CD4+ or CD8+ T cells, or bulk PBMC T cells (not recorded which). All receptors come from a man younger than 30 in good health. The CDR3 runs from the conserved cysteine through the conserved F or W.

v_call	cdr3_length	j_call	cdr3_aa
TRBV27	17	TRBJ2-6	CASSRGTGGTGANVLTF
TRBV4-1	15	TRBJ2-5	CASSQVWGPQETQYF
TRBV29-1	13	TRBJ1-2	CSVLAGLSYGYTF
TRBV6-2/TRBV6-3	20	TRBJ2-2	CASSYSGDYGRRGGAGELFF
TRBV7-9	16	TRBJ1-2	CASSLASRVNNYGYTF
TRBV7-2	13	TRBJ2-3	CASSLGTGNTQYF
TRBV15	14	TRBJ2-3	CATRKRGSTDTQYF
TRBV5-1	15	TRBJ2-1	CASSGGARSGNEQFF
TRBV5-1	15	TRBJ2-2	CASKGRGADTGELFF
TRBV20-1	13	TRBJ1-6	CSARAGENSPLHF
TRBV12-3/TRBV12-4	13	TRBJ2-1	CASRSPASREQFF
TRBV5-1	15	TRBJ2-1	CASSRYRGGFNEQFF
TRBV5-1	17	TRBJ2-5	CASSLTGDGDLQETQYF
TRBV20-1	15	TRBJ2-1	CSATDMGEIYNEQFF
TRBV20-1	15	TRBJ2-1	CSAWIGAGSYNEQFF
TRBV29-1	14	TRBJ2-5	CSVGQALYQETQYF
TRBV5-5	15	TRBJ2-1	CASSLLAGQYNEQFF
TRBV20-1	16	TRBJ2-5	CSASGPSGGIKETQYF